This T cell receptor beta chain was sequenced for a study of siplizumab effects on memory and regulatory T cells. Per-sample assaying covered 95,000 to 100,000 TCR templates. Using immunoSEQ multiplex PCR, the repertoire was profiled, and TCRdb retains in-frame clones only, with some absent. This sample has about 100,000 clones, with 75% to 95% found just once. Broader study findings: Apparently key alloresponse contributors, naive T cells also seemed more diverse than memory cells.

Of note for this clone: Its specificity is not known.

Germline CDR1 is SQVTM and CDR2 is ANQGSEA. This CDR3 contains 8 residues. Trimming removed 1 base at V and 9 bases at J, with 0 bases between. The clonotype originates from a human donor in good health. V usage is TRBV29-1 and J usage is TRBJ1-2; D remains ambiguous. Sequenced input: CD4+ T cells sorted from blood. CDR3 sequence: CSVEGYTF. In DNA form, the CDR3 reads TGCAGCGTTGAAGGCTACACCTTC.